This entry concerns a single T cell receptor beta chain. Its cognate antigen is unknown. These data belong to a study of shared clonotypes between healthy human individuals. The wider study: Three plates each covered CD4 naive and memory; CD8 naive two, CD8 memory one.

About 30,000 T cell genomes, or 200 to 250 ng DNA, went into the sorted-subset replicate PCRs. The table came from immunoSEQ multiplex PCR; TCRdb's copy has only in-frame clones and leaves some out. Among around 550,000 clones listed, roughly 95% were seen once. CDR1 is SGHRS, CDR2 YFSETQ, per germline. V dropped 4 bases and J dropped 6; count of bases not matched to a gene: 11. This CDR3 has 15 residues. Points from the study as a whole: Generally, estimated richness proved larger in naive subsets than it did in memory subsets. A handful of donors showed sharing of approximately 5% of naive CD4 clonotypes.

Terminally differentiated effector memory CD45RA+ cells were excluded by CCR7 positive selection of CD45RO-negative cells. The V and J genes are TRBV5-1 and TRBJ2-7; 9 bases agree with TRBD1. The sequencing sample was made of naive CD8+ T cells sorted from blood. This receptor was identified in a woman in her 30s in good health. CDR3 region: CASSVDRGAVLEQYF. In DNA form, the CDR3 reads TGCGCCAGCAGCGTAGACAGGGGGGCTGTGCTCGAGCAGTACTTC. Full variable domain (rest looked up from reference TRBV5-1 and TRBJ2-7): KAGVTQTPRYLIKTRGQQVTLSCSPISGHRSVSWYQQTPGQGLQFLFEYFSETQRNKGNFPGRFSGRQFSNSRSEMNVSTLELGDSALYLCASSVDRGAVLEQYFGPGTRLTVT.